The 19 T cell receptor beta chains reported below all come from one sample, sequenced in a study of identical twins. TCRdb re-analysed the 5' RACE reads in MiXCR, keeping a single row per CDR3 protein. This sample carries around 550,000 distinct CDR3 sequences, roughly 15% of them seen once, and the ten largest clones take roughly 0.43%. The data were also submitted as part of a second study, on yellow fever vaccine responses in identical twins.

Sequenced: CD4+ T cells sorted from blood. These receptors were obtained from a woman under 30 in good health.

CDR3 nucleotide sequence: TGCAGCGCCAGGGATATCTCTGGAAACACCATATATTTT. Translated: CSARDISGNTIYF. V is TRBV29-1 and J is TRBJ1-3; D perhaps matches TRBD1 (5 bases). Germline V CDR1 and CDR2: SQVTM, ANQGSEA. This CDR3 has 13 amino acids. V gave up 7 bases and J gave up 0 bases, with 10 bases separating them. Looking up the rest from reference TRBV29-1 and TRBJ1-3 gives the full variable domain: SAVISQKPSRDICQRGTSLTIQCQVDSQVTMMFWYRQQPGQSLTLIATANQGSEATYESGFVIDKFPISRPNLTFSTLTVSNMSPEDSSIYLCSARDISGNTIYFGEGSWLTVV.

The chain couples TRBV7-2 to TRBJ2-1, with D perhaps TRBD1 or TRBD2 (6 bases each). Trimming removed 5 bases from V and 1 base from J, with 18 bases in between. Germline V gene data show CDR1 as SGHTA and CDR2 as FQGNSA. The CDR3 sequence is 17 residues long. CDR3 protein: CASSRGGLADSYNEQFF. CDR3 DNA sequence: TGTGCCAGCAGCCGAGGGGGGCTAGCAGATTCCTACAATGAGCAGTTCTTC.

The gene calls are TRBV10-1 and TRBJ2-2; D gene ambiguous. Germline V gives CDR1 WNHNN, CDR2 SYGVQD (reference sequence). CDR3 length: 14 amino acids. The V and J ends lost 3 bases and 5 bases respectively, with 10 bases between them. The CDR3 coding sequence is TGCGCCAGCAGTGATAACAGACCAACCGGGGAGCTGTTTTTT. Residues: CASSDNRPTGELFF.

J is TRBJ1-1 and V is TRBV12-3 or TRBV12-4; no clear D gene. V was pared by 7 bases and J by 7 bases, with 22 bases between. CDR3 length: 15 residues. CDR3 in DNA: TGTGCCAGCAACCCTATGGGGAGTCTTCCCCATGAAGCTTTCTTT. This codes for CASNPMGSLPHEAFF.

The V gene is TRBV4-1, the J gene TRBJ2-5; 7 bases are a match to TRBD1. The CDR3 runs to 16 residues. From germline, CDR1 is MGHRA and CDR2 YSYEKL. V shed 3 bases, J shed 0 bases, and the junction held 7 bases outside the gene matches. CDR3 sequence (DNA): TGCGCCAGCAGCCAGACAGGGAGAACGGACCAAGAGACCCAGTACTTC. Translating it yields CASSQTGRTDQETQYF.

This clonotype was found a few times. V is TRBV10-1 and J is TRBJ1-1, with a possible D match to TRBD1 (6 bases). CDR1 is WNHNN and CDR2 is SYGVQD in the germline V gene (reference sequence). Between the trimmed V and J ends, which lost 6 bases and 5 bases, there was a span of 16 bases. This CDR3 spans 14 amino acids. CDR3: CASSAQGMGTEAFF. As DNA, the CDR3 is TGCGCCAGCAGCGCCCAGGGGATGGGGACTGAAGCTTTCTTT.

There are a few counts of this clonotype. This sequence joins TRBV5-1 and TRBJ1-2; D might be TRBD1 (5 bases). V was shortened by 2 bases and J by 2 bases, with 10 bases between the two germline ends. The CDR3 runs to 14 residues. From germline, CDR1 is SGHRS and CDR2 YFSETQ. The CDR3 DNA sequence: TGCGCCAGCAGCTTTGGACGGGGCAACTATGGCTACACCTTC. Translated: CASSFGRGNYGYTF.

This clonotype was seen repeatedly, ten times or more. The rearrangement joins TRBV12-3 or TRBV12-4 to TRBJ1-6; D uncertain. There are 15 residues in the CDR3. The germline V and J ends were trimmed by 7 bases and 9 bases, with 19 bases remaining between them. The CDR3 sequence: CASTSPSGSSSPLHF. The CDR3 DNA reads as TGTGCCAGCACCTCCCCCTCGGGGAGTAGTTCACCCCTCCACTTT.

The CDR3 region is CASSQGVTSGRSWETQYF. The CDR3 nucleotides read TGTGCCAGCAGCCAAGGTGTAACTAGCGGGAGATCGTGGGAGACCCAGTACTTC. J is TRBJ2-5 and V is TRBV3-1, with TRBD2 identical over 11 bases. With V trimmed by 1 base and J by 5 bases, 12 bases remained unmatched. The CDR3 is 18 amino acids. Germline CDR1 is LGHDT and CDR2 is YNNKEL (reference sequence).

This clonotype has a handful of counts. V is TRBV20-1 and J is TRBJ1-1; D not certain. This CDR3 has 13 amino acids. V lost 2 bases to trimming and J lost 0 bases, with 7 bases between them. Germline CDR1 reads DFQATT; CDR2 reads SNEGSKA (reference sequence). The DNA of the CDR3 is TGCAGTGCTAGATCAATATTGAACACTGAAGCTTTCTTT. This gives the protein CSARSILNTEAFF.

This chain connects TRBV5-6 to TRBJ2-5; 8 nucleotides line up with TRBD2. Germline CDR1 and CDR2: SGHDT and YYEEEE. V was pared by 1 base and J by 5 bases, with 19 bases of the junction left unmatched. The CDR3 runs 19 residues. This chain's CDR3 is CASSLSVRLAGWAWETQYF. DNA for the CDR3: TGTGCCAGCAGCTTGAGCGTGAGGCTAGCGGGCTGGGCATGGGAGACCCAGTACTTC.

This clonotype showed up just a few times. The V gene is TRBV5-1, the J gene TRBJ2-6; D unresolved. Germline V CDR1 and CDR2: SGHRS, YFSETQ. The CDR3 spans 18 residues. V dropped 1 base and J dropped 3 bases, with 17 bases sitting between them. The chain's CDR3 is CASSLNVFGRRGANVLTF. The CDR3 DNA reads as TGCGCCAGCAGCTTGAACGTCTTTGGCAGGCGTGGGGCCAACGTCCTGACTTTC.

This clonotype was seen only a few times. V is TRBV5-1 and J is TRBJ2-3; D remains ambiguous. Germline V gene lookup returns CDR1 SGHRS and CDR2 YFSETQ. CDR3 length equals 12 residues. V lost 0 bases and J lost 6, with 5 bases in between. The CDR3, as DNA: TGCGCCAGCAGCTTGGCTGAGGATACGCAGTATTTT. It encodes CASSLAEDTQYF.

CDR3 sequence (DNA): TGTGCCAGCAGCCAAGGACTAGCGGGAAGAGTCGGGGAGCTGTTTTTT. Translated, it gives CASSQGLAGRVGELFF. V and J are TRBV14 and TRBJ2-2; 11 bases line up with TRBD2. The trim removed 1 base at V and 7 bases at J, leaving 5 bases unmatched. The CDR3 contains 16 residues. Germline CDR1 and CDR2: SGHDN and FVKESK. The full variable domain, its missing parts supplied by reference TRBV14 and TRBJ2-2, is EAGVTQFPSHSVIEKGQTVTLRCDPISGHDNLYWYRRVMGKEIKFLLHFVKESKQDESGMPNNRFLAERTGGTYSTLKVQPAELEDSGVYFCASSQGLAGRVGELFFGEGSRLTVL.

This clonotype has just a few counts. The chain has TRBV5-6 and TRBJ2-1, with TRBD2 matching over 8 bases. From germline, CDR1 is SGHDT and CDR2 YYEEEE. This CDR3 has 14 residues. The ends lost 2 bases at V and 5 bases at J; junction bases unmatched: 3. The CDR3 region has the DNA TGTGCCAGCAGCTTTCAACTAGCGGACAATGAGCAGTTCTTC. Protein: CASSFQLADNEQFF.

This clonotype was detected a few times. The V and J genes are TRBV12-3 or TRBV12-4 and TRBJ2-5; TRBD2 agrees at 7 bases. Germline trimming cut 8 bases from V and 4 bases from J; bases unmatched to any gene: 4. The CDR3 runs to 12 residues. The CDR3 is CASWGEGETQYF. CDR3 sequence (DNA): TGTGCCAGCTGGGGGGAGGGAGAGACCCAGTACTTC.

This chain links TRBV12-3 or TRBV12-4 with TRBJ2-2; TRBD2 aligns across 8 bases. With 7 bases clipped from V and 6 bases from J, the junction kept 7 bases outside the gene matches. The CDR3 length is 14 residues. As DNA, the CDR3 is TGTGCCAGCACCTCTCGGACTAGCTCCGGGGAGCTGTTTTTT. This translates into CASTSRTSSGELFF.

This clonotype was recorded once. The chain employs TRBV7-6 and TRBJ2-3; 15 nucleotides agree with TRBD2. Germline-derived CDR1 and CDR2 are SGHVS and FNYEAQ. V lost 1 base and J lost 5; bases outside the gene matches: 4. The CDR3 has 17 residues. The CDR3 protein is CASSLERGLAGGDTQYF. The CDR3 DNA sequence: TGTGCCAGCAGCTTAGAACGGGGACTAGCGGGAGGAGATACGCAGTATTTT.

This clonotype was picked up a small number of times. The chain employs TRBV11-2 and TRBJ2-1, with D hard to call. Per germline, CDR1 SGHAT and CDR2 FQNNGV. V was clipped by 5 bases and J by 0 bases, with 14 bases between them. There are 16 residues in the CDR3. The chain's CDR3 is CASSTRTGSSYNEQFF. DNA of the CDR3: TGTGCCAGCAGCACCCGAACTGGTAGCTCCTACAATGAGCAGTTCTTC. The entire variable domain, with the rest obtained from reference TRBV11-2 and TRBJ2-1, is as follows: EAGVAQSPRYKIIEKRQSVAFWCNPISGHATLYWYQQILGQGPKLLIQFQNNGVVDDSQLPKDRFSAERLKGVDSTLKIQPAKLEDSAVYLCASSTRTGSSYNEQFFGPGTRLTVL.